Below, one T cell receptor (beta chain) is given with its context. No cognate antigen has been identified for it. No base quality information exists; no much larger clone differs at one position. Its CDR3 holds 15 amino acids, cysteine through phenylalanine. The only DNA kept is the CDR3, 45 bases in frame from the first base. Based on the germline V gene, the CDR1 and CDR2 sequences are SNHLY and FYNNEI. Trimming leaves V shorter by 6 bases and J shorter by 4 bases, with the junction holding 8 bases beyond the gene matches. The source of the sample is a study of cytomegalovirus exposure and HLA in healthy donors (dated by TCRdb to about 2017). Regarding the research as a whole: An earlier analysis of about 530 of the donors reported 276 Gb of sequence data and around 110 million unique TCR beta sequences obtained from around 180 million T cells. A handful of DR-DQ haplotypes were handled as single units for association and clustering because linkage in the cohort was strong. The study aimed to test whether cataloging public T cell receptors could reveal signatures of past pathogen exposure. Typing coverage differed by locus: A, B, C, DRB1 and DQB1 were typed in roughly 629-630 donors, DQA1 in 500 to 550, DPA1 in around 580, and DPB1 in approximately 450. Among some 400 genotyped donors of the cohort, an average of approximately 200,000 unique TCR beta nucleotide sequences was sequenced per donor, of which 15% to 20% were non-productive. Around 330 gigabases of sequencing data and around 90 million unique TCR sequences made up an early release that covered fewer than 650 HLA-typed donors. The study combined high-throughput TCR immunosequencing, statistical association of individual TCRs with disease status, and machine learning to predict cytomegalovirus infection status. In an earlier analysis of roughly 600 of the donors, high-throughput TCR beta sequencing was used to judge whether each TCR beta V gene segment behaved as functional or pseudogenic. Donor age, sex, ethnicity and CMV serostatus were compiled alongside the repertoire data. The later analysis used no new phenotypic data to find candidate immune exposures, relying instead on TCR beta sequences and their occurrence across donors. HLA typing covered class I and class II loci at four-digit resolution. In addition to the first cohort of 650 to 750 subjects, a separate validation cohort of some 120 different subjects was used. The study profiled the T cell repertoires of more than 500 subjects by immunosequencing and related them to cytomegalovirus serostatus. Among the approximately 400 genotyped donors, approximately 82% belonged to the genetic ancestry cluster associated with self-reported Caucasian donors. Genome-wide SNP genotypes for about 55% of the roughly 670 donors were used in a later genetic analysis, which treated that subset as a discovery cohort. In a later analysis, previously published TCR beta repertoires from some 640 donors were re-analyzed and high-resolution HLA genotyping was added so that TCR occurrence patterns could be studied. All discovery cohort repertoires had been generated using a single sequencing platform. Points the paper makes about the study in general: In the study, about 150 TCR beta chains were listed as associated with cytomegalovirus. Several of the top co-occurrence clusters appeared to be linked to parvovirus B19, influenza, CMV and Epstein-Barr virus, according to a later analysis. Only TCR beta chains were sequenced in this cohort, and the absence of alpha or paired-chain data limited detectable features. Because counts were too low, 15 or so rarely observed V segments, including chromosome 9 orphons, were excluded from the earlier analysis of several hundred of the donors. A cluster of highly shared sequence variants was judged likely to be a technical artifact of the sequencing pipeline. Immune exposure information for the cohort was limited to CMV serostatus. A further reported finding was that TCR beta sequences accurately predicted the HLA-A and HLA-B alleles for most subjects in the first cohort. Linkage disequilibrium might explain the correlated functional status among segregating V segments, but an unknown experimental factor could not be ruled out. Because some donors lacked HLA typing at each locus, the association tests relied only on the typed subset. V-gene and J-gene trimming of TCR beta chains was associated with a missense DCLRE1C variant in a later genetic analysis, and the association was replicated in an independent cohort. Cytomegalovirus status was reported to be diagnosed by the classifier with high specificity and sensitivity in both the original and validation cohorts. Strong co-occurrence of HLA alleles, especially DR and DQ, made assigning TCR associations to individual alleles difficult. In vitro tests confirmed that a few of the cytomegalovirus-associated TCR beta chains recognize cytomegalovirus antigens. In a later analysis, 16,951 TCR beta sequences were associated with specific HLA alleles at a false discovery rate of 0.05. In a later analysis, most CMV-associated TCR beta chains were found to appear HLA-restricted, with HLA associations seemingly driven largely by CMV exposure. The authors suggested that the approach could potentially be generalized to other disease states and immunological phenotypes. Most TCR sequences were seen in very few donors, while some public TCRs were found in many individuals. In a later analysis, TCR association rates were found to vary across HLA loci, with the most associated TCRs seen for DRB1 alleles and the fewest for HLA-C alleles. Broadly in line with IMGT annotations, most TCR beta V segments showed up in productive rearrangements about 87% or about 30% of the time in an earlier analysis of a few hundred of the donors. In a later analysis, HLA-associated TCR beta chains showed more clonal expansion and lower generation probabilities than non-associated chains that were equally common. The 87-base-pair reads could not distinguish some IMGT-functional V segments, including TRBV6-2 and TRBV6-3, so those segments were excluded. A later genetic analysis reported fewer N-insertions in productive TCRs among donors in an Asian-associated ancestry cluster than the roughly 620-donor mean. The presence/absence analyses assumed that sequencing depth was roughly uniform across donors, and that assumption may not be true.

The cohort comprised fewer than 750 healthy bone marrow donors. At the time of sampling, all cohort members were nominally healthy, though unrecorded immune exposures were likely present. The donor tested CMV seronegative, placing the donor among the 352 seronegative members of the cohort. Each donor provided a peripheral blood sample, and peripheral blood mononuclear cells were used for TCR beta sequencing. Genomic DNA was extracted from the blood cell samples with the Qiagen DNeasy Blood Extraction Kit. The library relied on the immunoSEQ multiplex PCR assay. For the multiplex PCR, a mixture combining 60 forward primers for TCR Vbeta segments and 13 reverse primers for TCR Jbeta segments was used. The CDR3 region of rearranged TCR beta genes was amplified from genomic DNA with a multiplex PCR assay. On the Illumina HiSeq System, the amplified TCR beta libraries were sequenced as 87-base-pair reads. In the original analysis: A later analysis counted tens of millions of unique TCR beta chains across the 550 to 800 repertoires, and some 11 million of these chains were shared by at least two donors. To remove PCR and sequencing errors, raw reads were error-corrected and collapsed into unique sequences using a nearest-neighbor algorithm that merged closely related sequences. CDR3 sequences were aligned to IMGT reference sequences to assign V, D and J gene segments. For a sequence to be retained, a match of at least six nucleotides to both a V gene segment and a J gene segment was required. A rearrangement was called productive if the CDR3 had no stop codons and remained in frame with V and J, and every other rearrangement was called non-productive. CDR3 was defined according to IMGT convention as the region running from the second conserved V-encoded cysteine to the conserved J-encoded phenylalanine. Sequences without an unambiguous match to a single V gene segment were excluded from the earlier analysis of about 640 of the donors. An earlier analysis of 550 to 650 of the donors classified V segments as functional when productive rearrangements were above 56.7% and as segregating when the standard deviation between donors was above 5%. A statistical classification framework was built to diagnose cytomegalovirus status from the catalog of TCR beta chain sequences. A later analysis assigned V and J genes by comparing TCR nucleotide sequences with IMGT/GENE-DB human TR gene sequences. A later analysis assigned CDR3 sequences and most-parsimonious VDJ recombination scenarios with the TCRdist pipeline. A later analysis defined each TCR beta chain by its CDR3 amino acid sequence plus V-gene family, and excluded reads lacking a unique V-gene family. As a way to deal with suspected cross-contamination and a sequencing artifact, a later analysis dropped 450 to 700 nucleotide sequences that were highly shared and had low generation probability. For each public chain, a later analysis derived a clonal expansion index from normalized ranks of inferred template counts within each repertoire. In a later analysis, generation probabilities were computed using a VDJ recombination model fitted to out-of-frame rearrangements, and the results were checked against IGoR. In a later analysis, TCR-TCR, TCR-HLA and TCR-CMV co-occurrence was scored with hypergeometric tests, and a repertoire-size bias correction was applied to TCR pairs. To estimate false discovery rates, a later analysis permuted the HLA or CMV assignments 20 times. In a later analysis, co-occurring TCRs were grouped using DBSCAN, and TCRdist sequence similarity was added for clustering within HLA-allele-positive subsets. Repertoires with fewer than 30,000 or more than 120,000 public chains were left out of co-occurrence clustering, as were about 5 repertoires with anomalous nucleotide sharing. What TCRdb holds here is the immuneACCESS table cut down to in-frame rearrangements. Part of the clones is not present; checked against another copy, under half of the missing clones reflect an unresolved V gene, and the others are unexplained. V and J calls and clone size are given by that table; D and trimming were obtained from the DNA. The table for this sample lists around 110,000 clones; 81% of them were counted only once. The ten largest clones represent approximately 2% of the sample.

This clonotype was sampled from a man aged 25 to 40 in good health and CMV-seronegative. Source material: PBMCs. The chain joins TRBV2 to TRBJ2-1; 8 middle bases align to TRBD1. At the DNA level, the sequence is TGTGCCAGCAGATTAGACAGGGGCAATTACAATGAGCAGTTCTTC. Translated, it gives CASRLDRGNYNEQFF.